Listed below are T cell receptor beta chains from one sample, sequenced in a study of blood T cell repertoires in COVID-19. Clones were sequenced by immunoSEQ multiplex PCR, and TCRdb holds only the in-frame ones, with some missing. The repertoire consists of a few hundred thousand clones, with about 90% occurring once and the leading ten covering approximately 2.5%. The sequenced sample consisted of peripheral blood. The receptors were gathered from a person aged 18 to 29 with COVID-19, enrolled during active disease. The CDR3 runs from the conserved cysteine through the conserved F or W. D genes are given only for firm matches. Clone size is not always given. Where it is, it says once, few, many or a class for expanded clones.

>few|NA|TRBJ2-2|TRBV9
CASSPFGQSGELFF
TGTGCCAGCAGCCCCTTCGGACAGTCCGGGGAGCTGTTTTTT
>once|NA|TRBJ2-5|TRBV9
CASSVGGQLQETQYF
TGTGCCAGCAGCGTAGGGGGCCAGCTCCAAGAGACCCAGTACTTC
>NA|NA|TRBJ1-1|TRBV4-3
CASSQVVRGTEAFF
TGCGCCAGCAGCCAGGTAGTTCGGGGTACTGAAGCTTTCTTT
>few|TRBD1|TRBJ1-1|TRBV30
CAWSGYRGINTEAFF
TGTGCCTGGAGTGGATACAGGGGGATCAACACTGAAGCTTTCTTT
>NA|TRBD2|TRBJ2-7|TRBV5-4
CASSTASGSSYEQYF
TGTGCCAGCAGCACGGCTAGCGGGAGCTCCTACGAGCAGTACTTC
>NA|NA|TRBJ2-7|TRBV11-2
CASSSRQDARDEQYF
TGTGCCAGCAGCTCACGACAGGATGCAAGGGACGAGCAGTACTTC
>once|NA|TRBJ2-6|TRBV27
CATPSSGANVLTF
TGTGCCACCCCGAGCTCTGGGGCCAACGTCCTGACTTTC
>NA|NA|TRBJ1-2|TRBV5-6
CASSLGTQNHGYTF
TGTGCCAGCAGCTTAGGGACACAAAACCATGGCTACACCTTC
>NA|NA|TRBJ1-2|TRBV18
CASSPLIHQGRGYTF
TGTGCCAGCTCACCACTTATCCATCAGGGCCGGGGCTACACCTTC
>NA|TRBD2|TRBJ2-2|TRBV5-1
CASSLAGLTDPLVAGGRNTGELFF
TGCGCCAGCAGCTTGGCCGGCTTGACAGACCCCTTGGTTGCGGGAGGGAGGAACACCGGGGAGCTGTTTTTT
>NA|NA|TRBJ1-3|TRBV11-2
CASSLGAGAGNTIYF
TGTGCCAGCAGCTTAGGAGCGGGAGCCGGAAACACCATATATTTT
>NA|NA|TRBJ2-1|TRBV7-6
CASSLDRVSDEQFF
TGTGCCAGCAGCTTAGATCGGGTGAGCGATGAGCAGTTCTTC
>NA|TRBD1|TRBJ2-1|TRBV11-2
CASSKLQGAPGNEQFF
TGTGCCAGCAGCAAGTTACAGGGGGCGCCGGGGAATGAGCAGTTCTTC
>NA|NA|TRBJ2-7|TRBV13
CASSTGPYEQYF
TGTGCCAGCAGTACAGGGCCCTACGAGCAGTACTTC
>NA|TRBD2|TRBJ2-2|TRBV5-1
CASRRRTGGLAGATTGELFF
TGCGCCAGCCGACGGAGGACAGGTGGACTAGCGGGAGCCACCACCGGGGAGCTGTTTTTT
>NA|NA|TRBJ1-1|TRBV27
CASSLTQGRTEAFF
TGTGCCAGCAGTTTAACGCAGGGTCGAACTGAAGCTTTCTTT
>NA|TRBD1|TRBJ2-7|TRBV28
CATSSGTGGYEQYF
TGTGCCACTTCCTCCGGGACAGGGGGATACGAGCAGTACTTC
>NA|TRBD1|TRBJ1-2|TRBV6-5
CASSSAGQDHNYGYTF
TGTGCCAGCAGTTCTGCGGGACAGGATCATAACTATGGCTACACCTTC
>NA|TRBD2|TRBJ2-1|TRBV19
CASTSGGFNEQFF
TGTGCCAGTACTTCCGGGGGGTTCAATGAGCAGTTCTTC
>NA|TRBD1|TRBJ2-7|TRBV28
CASRYNRDRGHEQYF
TGTGCCAGCAGATATAACCGGGACAGGGGTCACGAGCAGTACTTC
>NA|NA|TRBJ2-1|TRBV2
CASRHRETHNEQFF
TGTGCCAGCAGGCACAGGGAGACCCACAATGAGCAGTTCTTC
>NA|NA|TRBJ2-5|TRBV23-1
CASSNTSDSPQETQYF
TGCGCCAGCAGTAATACCAGTGACAGCCCCCAGGAGACCCAGTACTTC
>NA|NA|TRBJ1-1|TRBV29-1
CSVQLGGRNTEAFF
TGCAGCGTTCAACTCGGGGGGAGGAACACTGAAGCTTTCTTT
>once|TRBD1|TRBJ2-5|TRBV3-1/TRBV3-2
CASSQGTGVETQYF
TGTGCCAGCAGCCAAGGGACAGGGGTAGAGACCCAGTACTTC
>NA|TRBD1|TRBJ2-1|TRBV10-3
CAISDPTISVRGSRYEQFF
TGTGCCATCAGTGACCCAACGATATCTGTCAGGGGGTCGCGGTATGAGCAGTTCTTC
>NA|NA|TRBJ1-3|TRBV5-6
CASSLGLYGNTIYF
TGTGCCAGCAGCTTAGGACTCTATGGAAACACCATATATTTT
>NA|TRBD1|TRBJ1-4|TRBV9
CASSPGTGGEKLFF
TGTGCCAGCAGTCCCGGGACAGGAGGTGAAAAACTGTTTTTT